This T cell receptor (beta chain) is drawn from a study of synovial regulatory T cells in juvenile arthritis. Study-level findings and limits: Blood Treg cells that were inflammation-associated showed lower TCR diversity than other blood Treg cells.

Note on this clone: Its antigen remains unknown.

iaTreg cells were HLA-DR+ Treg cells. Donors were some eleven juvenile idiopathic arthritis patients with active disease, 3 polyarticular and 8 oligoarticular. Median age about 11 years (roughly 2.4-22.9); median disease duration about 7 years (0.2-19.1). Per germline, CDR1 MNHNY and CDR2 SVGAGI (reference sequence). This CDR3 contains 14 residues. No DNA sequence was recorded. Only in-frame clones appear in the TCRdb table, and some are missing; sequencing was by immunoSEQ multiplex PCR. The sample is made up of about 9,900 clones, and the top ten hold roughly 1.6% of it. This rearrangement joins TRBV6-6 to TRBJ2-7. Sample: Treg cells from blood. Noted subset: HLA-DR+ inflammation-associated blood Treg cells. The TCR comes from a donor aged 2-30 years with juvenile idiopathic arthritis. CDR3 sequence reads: CASSPGPDRYEQYF.